Presented here are 19 T cell receptor beta chains from one specimen sequenced in a study of blood T cell repertoires in COVID-19. Sequencing used immunoSEQ multiplex PCR; TCRdb keeps in-frame clones, though not all of them. The sample holds around 94,000 clones; 80% are singletons and the top ten take around a fifth. Sample: peripheral blood. Receptors originate from a human donor in a cohort sampled during active COVID-19.

The chain uses TRBV2 and TRBJ2-7, with 7 bases fitting TRBD1. The V segment lost 1 base and the J segment 5 bases; nucleotides outside the gene matches: 8. Germline loops: CDR1 SNHLY, CDR2 FYNNEI. The CDR3 has 15 residues. CDR3 DNA: TGTGCCAGCAGTGAAGGGACAGGTATCCCCCACGAGCAGTACTTC. Translated, it gives CASSEGTGIPHEQYF. Looking up the rest from reference TRBV2 and TRBJ2-7 gives the full variable domain: EPEVTQTPSHQVTQMGQEVILRCVPISNHLYFYWYRQILGQKVEFLVSFYNNEISEKSEIFDDQFSVERPDGSNFTLKIRSTKLEDSAMYFCASSEGTGIPHEQYFGPGTRLTVT.

The rearrangement links TRBV11-2 to TRBJ2-3, with D unresolved. Germline CDR1 SGHAT, CDR2 FQNNGV. With 2 bases removed from V and 2 bases from J, the gap between germline ends came to 5 bases. The CDR3 runs to 13 residues. Here the CDR3 reads CASSLYLTDTQYF. The DNA of the CDR3 is TGTGCCAGCAGCTTATATCTCACAGATACGCAGTATTTT.

The V call is TRBV7-9, the J call TRBJ2-1; 10 bases agree with TRBD2. Germline loops: CDR1 SEHNR, CDR2 FQNEAQ (reference sequence). The CDR3 spans 16 residues. Trimming cost V 6 bases and J 9 bases; bases outside gene matches: 14. The CDR3 DNA is TGTGCCAGCAGACAATCCAGCAGCGGGAGGGCCGGTGAGCAGTTCTTC. As protein: CASRQSSSGRAGEQFF.

The chain employs TRBV3-1 (or the pseudogene TRBV3-2) and TRBJ1-2, with a possible D match to TRBD1 (5 bases). The germline CDR1 and CDR2 sequences are LGHDT and YNNKEL (reference sequence). V lost 1 base to trimming and J lost 7 bases, with 10 bases between them. CDR3 length: 13 residues. The CDR3 loop is CASSQGAGRGYTF. The CDR3 nucleotides read TGTGCCAGCAGCCAAGGAGCGGGGCGTGGCTACACCTTC.

The genes are TRBV4-2 and TRBJ1-2, with D possibly TRBD1 on 6 matching bases. Germline V CDR1 and CDR2: LGHNA, YNFKEQ. There are 15 residues in the CDR3. Trimming shortened V by 0 bases and J by 3 bases, and 11 bases separated the two germline ends. The CDR3 spells CASSQDNRADYGYTF. Here the CDR3 DNA reads TGTGCCAGCAGCCAAGATAACAGGGCGGACTATGGCTACACCTTC.

The chain uses TRBV4-1 and TRBJ1-2; 8 nucleotides agree with TRBD1. CDR1 MGHRA and CDR2 YSYEKL come from the germline V gene. This CDR3 spans 16 amino acids. V shed 1 base and J 4 bases; nucleotides not matched to a gene: 8. CDR3 sequence: CASSQGAGGRTYGYTF. DNA for the CDR3: TGCGCCAGCAGCCAAGGGGCAGGGGGCAGAACCTATGGCTACACCTTC.

V gene TRBV9 combines with J gene TRBJ1-5; 7 nucleotides agree with TRBD1. The CDR3 extends over 14 amino acids. Germline V gene sequence: CDR1 SGDLS, CDR2 YYNGEE. The V gene end was trimmed by 4 bases and the J gene end by 5 bases; junction bases not matched to a gene: 6. The CDR3 sequence is CASSPRTGDQPQHF. The CDR3 coding sequence is TGTGCCAGCAGCCCTCGGACAGGAGATCAGCCCCAGCATTTT.

This rearrangement joins TRBV27 to TRBJ2-6; the D is unclear. This CDR3 has 16 amino acids. Germline V gene lookup returns CDR1 MNHEY and CDR2 SMNVEV (reference sequence). V lost 5 bases and J 1 base, leaving 12 bases between the germline ends. The CDR3 reads CASSPPKSSGANVLTF. The CDR3, as DNA: TGTGCCAGCAGTCCCCCGAAGAGTTCTGGGGCCAACGTCCTGACTTTC.

This clone was seen only a few times. The rearrangement joins TRBV6-5 to TRBJ1-2, with D tentatively TRBD1 (6 bases). The CDR3 has 14 residues. Germline V gene data show CDR1 as MNHEY and CDR2 as SVGAGI. With 6 bases removed from V and 4 bases from J, the gap between germline ends came to 15 bases. CDR3 nucleotides: TGTGCCAGCAGACAGACAGGAGGACGCTATGGCTACACCTTC. It is translated as CASRQTGGRYGYTF.

This chain links TRBV19 with TRBJ2-2; maybe TRBD2 (6 bases). The V gene lost 6 bases and the J gene lost 0 bases, with 11 bases spanning the gap. The CDR3 is made up of 15 amino acids. Germline-derived CDR1 and CDR2 are LNHDA and SQIVND (reference sequence). CDR3 bases: TGTGCCAGTAGCCTCAGCGGGTCGAACACCGGGGAGCTGTTTTTT. Translation gives CASSLSGSNTGELFF.

The rearrangement uses TRBV5-1 and TRBJ1-2; 7 nucleotides align to TRBD1. The V segment lost 0 bases and the J segment 5 bases; nucleotides outside the gene matches: 7. The CDR3 sequence is 15 residues long. Germline-derived CDR1 and CDR2 are SGHRS and YFSETQ. The DNA of the CDR3 is TGCGCCAGCAGCTTGGAACCCAGGGGGACTTATGGCTACACCTTC. Protein product: CASSLEPRGTYGYTF.

The genes are TRBV18 and TRBJ2-7, with TRBD2 matching over 10 bases. Germline CDR1 KGHSH, CDR2 LQKENI. CDR3 length equals 15 residues. The trim removed 6 bases at V and 6 bases at J, leaving 11 bases unmatched. The CDR3 reads CASSPQREGQGEQYF. The CDR3 bases are TGTGCCAGCTCTCCGCAGCGGGAGGGCCAAGGCGAGCAGTACTTC. Together with reference TRBV18 and TRBJ2-7, the CDR3 gives the full variable domain: NAGVMQNPRHLVRRRGQEARLRCSPMKGHSHVYWYRQLPEEGLKFMVYLQKENIIDESGMPKERFSAEFPKEGPSILRIQQVVRGDSAAYFCASSPQREGQGEQYFGPGTRLTVT.

This rearrangement joins TRBV7-3 to TRBJ2-7, with 11 bases identical to TRBD2. V was clipped by 5 bases and J by 4 bases; unmatched bases: 4. CDR1 SGHTA and CDR2 FQGTGA come from the germline V gene. The CDR3 spans 14 residues. CDR3 amino acids: CASSPASGRYEQYF. The CDR3 bases are TGTGCCAGCAGCCCCGCTAGCGGGAGGTACGAGCAGTACTTC.

The chain joins TRBV6-1 to TRBJ1-4, with TRBD1 matching 8 bases. The CDR3 totals 17 residues. Germline V gives CDR1 MNHNS, CDR2 SASEGT. The V segment lost 2 bases and the J segment 0 bases; nucleotides outside the gene matches: 5. The CDR3 coding sequence is TGTGCCAGCAGTGAAAGACAGGGGTTTGCAACTAATGAAAAACTGTTTTTT. Translating it yields CASSERQGFATNEKLFF.

Comments on this clone: Other DNA sequences in this sample translate to the same CDR3. This sequence joins TRBV27 and TRBJ2-7, with 9 bases aligning to TRBD2. V trimming: 6 bases; J trimming: 2 bases; junction bases outside the gene matches: 5. The germline CDR1 and CDR2 sequences are MNHEY and SMNVEV (reference sequence). The CDR3 loop spans 14 amino acids. The CDR3 loop is CASRLAGEAYEQYF. The CDR3 nucleotides read TGTGCCAGCAGGTTAGCGGGGGAGGCCTACGAGCAGTACTTC.

The chain links TRBV27 to TRBJ1-4; 7 bases line up with TRBD1. V trimming: 4 bases; J trimming: 4 bases; junction bases outside the gene matches: 3. The CDR3 length is 14 residues. The germline gives CDR1 MNHEY, CDR2 SMNVEV (reference sequence). The CDR3 protein is CASSSGQSNEKLFF. The CDR3 DNA is TGTGCCAGCAGTTCGGGACAGAGTAATGAAAAACTGTTTTTT.

The chain has TRBV12-3 or TRBV12-4 and TRBJ2-3; D possibly corresponds to TRBD1 (6 bases). Trimming removed 6 bases at V and 1 base at J, with 8 bases between. The CDR3 totals 13 residues. CDR3 in amino acids: CASRRTGTDTQYF. CDR3 in DNA: TGTGCCAGCAGACGGACAGGCACAGATACGCAGTATTTT.

V is TRBV5-1 and J is TRBJ1-1, with a weak D call TRBD1 (5 bases). The CDR3 is made up of 13 amino acids. Germline V gene data show CDR1 as SGHRS and CDR2 as YFSETQ. V lost 5 bases to trimming and J lost 9 bases, with 17 bases between them. The chain's CDR3 is CASSPTVPVQAFF. The CDR3 nucleotides are TGCGCCAGCAGTCCGACAGTCCCAGTACAAGCTTTCTTT.

This clone has just one count. J is TRBJ2-5 and V is TRBV9; weak D call: TRBD1 (5 bases). The CDR3 length is 14 residues. The germline V and J ends were trimmed by 0 bases and 4 bases, with 10 bases remaining between them. Germline lookup yields CDR1 SGDLS and CDR2 YYNGEE. DNA for the CDR3: TGTGCCAGCAGCGTAGCCATGCAGGGAGAGACCCAGTACTTC. This codes for CASSVAMQGETQYF.